In this sample, the clone carrying this T cell receptor beta chain turned up many times. The CDR3 is made up of 14 amino acids. Germline loops: CDR1 KGHSH, CDR2 LQKENI. J lost 4 bases, V lost 1 base, and 3 bases had no gene match. RNA transcripts were the template for amplifying TCR beta CDR3 regions. HTBI primers were used for first-round RT-PCR of the TCR CDR3. TCRdb independently ran MiXCR on the multiplex PCR reads; one entry per CDR3 protein. The sample holds hundreds of thousands of distinct CDR3 sequences, under 20% seen once. The sample belongs to a study of T cells in Graves' hyperthyroidism and ophthalmopathy.

This TCR was recovered from a woman in her fifties or sixties with Graves' hyperthyroidism that later progressed to Graves' ophthalmopathy. Sequencing was done on a sample of blood. The rearrangement links TRBV18 to TRBJ2-7; 8 nucleotides align to TRBD1. CDR3 sequence: CASSPQDRGYEQYF. DNA for the CDR3: TGTGCCAGCTCACCACAAGACAGGGGTTACGAGCAGTACTTC. Filled out from reference TRBV18 and TRBJ2-7, the complete variable domain reads NAGVMQNPRHLVRRRGQEARLRCSPMKGHSHVYWYRQLPEEGLKFMVYLQKENIIDESGMPKERFSAEFPKEGPSILRIQQVVRGDSAAYFCASSPQDRGYEQYFGPGTRLTVT.